The clone carrying this T cell receptor beta chain rates as medium-sized. The antigen remains undetermined. CDR3 and TCR beta VDJ profiling relied on genomic DNA as the template. TCRdb recomputed calls from the reads with MiXCR, one row per CDR3 protein. Of roughly 64,000 distinct CDR3 sequences listed, 50% to 70% are singletons. This specimen belongs to a study of CD8+CD57+ T cells in acquired aplastic anemia. Study as a whole: Quantities of DNA derived from sorted CD4+ and CD8+ cells averaged roughly 3 ug.

This CDR3 has 14 residues. Germline CDR1 reads KGHDR; CDR2 reads SFDVKD. The V gene lost 4 bases and the J gene lost 7 bases, with 13 bases spanning the gap. Study-wide points: Patients and controls were found to share 25 to 35 CD8+ CDR3 sequences.

The sequence was collected from a human donor in good health, serving as a control. The chain combines TRBV24-1 with TRBJ1-5; D ambiguous. Sequencing was carried out using sorted CD4+, CD8+, or CD8+CD57+ T cells (not recorded which) from PBMCs. In DNA, the CDR3 is TGTGCCACCAGTGACCGCCTCGCGGGACAGCCCCAGCATTTT. Its protein product is CATSDRLAGQPQHF.